Included here is one TCR beta chain sequence, with context. The data originate from a study of blood T cell repertoires in COVID-19. CDR3 size: 13 residues. Germline CDR1 LNHDA, CDR2 SQIVND (reference sequence). Trimming cost V 5 bases and J 0 bases, with 7 bases left between them. Data came from immunoSEQ multiplex PCR; TCRdb stores just in-frame clones and leaves some out. Of about 44,000 clones in the sample, about 88% were seen once. This TCR was recovered from a human donor in a cohort sampled during active COVID-19. The sequenced sample was peripheral blood. The rearrangement links TRBV19 to TRBJ1-1; no clear D. The CDR3 DNA reads as TGTGCCAGTAGTCCCAACATGAACACTGAAGCTTTCTTT. It encodes CASSPNMNTEAFF.